This TCR beta chain was documented in a study of beta chain features in type 1 diabetes. Overall study context: The patient and healthy donor groups were comparable for age, gender and cell yields. All of the samples together had approximately 99 million sorted cells examined. Findings and caveats of the study: Significant though moderate, a shortening of TCRB CDR3s appeared in all four CD4+ subsets of Type 1 diabetes patients. Researchers cautioned that cDNA sequencing could over-represent cells with high TCR expression.

Expressed TCRB transcripts were sequenced because the isolated RNA had all been reverse transcribed beforehand. Sequencing used immunoSEQ multiplex PCR; TCRdb keeps in-frame clones, though not all of them. The sample carries approximately 600,000 clones, approximately 13% recorded once. Notes on this clone: What it recognizes is unknown.

This CDR3 has 16 amino acids. The germline CDR1 and CDR2 sequences are LGHNA and YSLEER. The V end lost 0 bases, the J end lost 0 bases, and 8 bases lay between the germline ends. The chain combines TRBV4-3 with TRBJ2-2, with D unresolved. The sequenced material came from naive CD4+ T cells from blood. The sequence was collected from a man under 40 with type 1 diabetes. CDR3 DNA: TGCGCCAGCAGCCAAGAACTTTGGGCGAACACCGGGGAGCTGTTTTTT. Translated, it gives CASSQELWANTGELFF.